The T cell receptor beta chain under discussion was sequenced for a study of cytomegalovirus exposure and HLA in healthy donors. Study-level points and caveats: Sequencing likely caused a cluster of highly shared sequence variants. Some V segments could not be told apart, so they were left out, TRBV6-2 and TRBV6-3 among them. Immune exposure information comprised only CMV serostatus.

The germline gives CDR1 SEHNR, CDR2 FQNEAQ (reference sequence). The CDR3 covers 13 residues. Trimming removed 3 bases from V and 2 bases from J, with 7 bases in between. Remarks on this clone: The antigen is unknown.

The study ran its PCR with 60 Vbeta and 13 Jbeta primers. TCRdb keeps only in-frame clones here, not all; method: immunoSEQ multiplex PCR. The data show roughly 120,000 clones, around 84% seen once. The gene calls are TRBV7-9 and TRBJ2-5, with D tentatively TRBD2 (6 bases). Sequenced sample: PBMCs. The sequence was obtained from a woman younger than 45 in good health and CMV-seronegative. CDR3 bases: TGTGCCAGCAGCTTCGGGAGTCAAGAGACCCAGTACTTC. Translation gives CASSFGSQETQYF.